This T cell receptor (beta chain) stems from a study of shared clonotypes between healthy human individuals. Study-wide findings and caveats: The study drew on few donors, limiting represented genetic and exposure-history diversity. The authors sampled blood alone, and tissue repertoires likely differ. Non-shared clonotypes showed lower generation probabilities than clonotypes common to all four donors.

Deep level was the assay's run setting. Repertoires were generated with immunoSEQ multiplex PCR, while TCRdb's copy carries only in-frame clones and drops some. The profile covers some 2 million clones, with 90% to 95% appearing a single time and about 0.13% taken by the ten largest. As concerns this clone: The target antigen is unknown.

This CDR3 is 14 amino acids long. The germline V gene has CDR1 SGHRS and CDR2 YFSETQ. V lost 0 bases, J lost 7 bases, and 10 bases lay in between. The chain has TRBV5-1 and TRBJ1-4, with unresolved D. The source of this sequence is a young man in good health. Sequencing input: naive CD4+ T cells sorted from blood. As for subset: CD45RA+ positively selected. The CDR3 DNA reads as TGCGCCAGCAGCTTGGGGTTGAGTACTGAAAAACTGTTTTTT. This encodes CASSLGLSTEKLFF.